Listed here is a single T cell receptor (beta chain). Unmatched junction bases numbered 9, after V lost 5 bases and J lost 5 bases. Germline CDR1 reads SEHNR; CDR2 reads FQNEAQ (reference sequence). The CDR3 length is 15 residues. Libraries were prepared by immunoSEQ multiplex PCR; TCRdb keeps only in-frame clonotypes and omits some of them. The repertoire holds approximately 44,000 clones, with 90% as singletons. The sequenced cases were selected for having the highest brain T cell transcript signatures. At least one anti-epileptic drug was given before surgery. The source of the sample is a study of brain T cells in children with intractable seizures.

The sequencing used peripheral blood, collected at surgery. The J gene is TRBJ2-5, the V gene TRBV7-9; 9 bases map to TRBD1. The receptor was isolated from a girl aged 2 to 9 with tuberous sclerosis and intractable seizures. The CDR3 coding sequence is TGTGCCAGCAGCCTAGGGGACAGGGATGAGGAGACCCAGTACTTC. Translated, it gives CASSLGDRDEETQYF.